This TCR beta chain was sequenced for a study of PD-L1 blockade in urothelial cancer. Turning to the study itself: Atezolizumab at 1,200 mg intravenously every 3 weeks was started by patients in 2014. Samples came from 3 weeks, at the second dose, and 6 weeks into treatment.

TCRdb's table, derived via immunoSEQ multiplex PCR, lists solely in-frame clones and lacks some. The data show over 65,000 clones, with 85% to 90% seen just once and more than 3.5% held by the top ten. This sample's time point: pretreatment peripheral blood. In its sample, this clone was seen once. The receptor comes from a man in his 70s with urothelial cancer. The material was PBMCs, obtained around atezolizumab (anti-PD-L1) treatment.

The CDR3 protein is CASSIGLAGIDEQYF. The CDR3 coding sequence is TGTGCCAGTAGTATCGGACTAGCGGGAATAGACGAGCAGTACTTC. The rearrangement uses TRBV19 and TRBJ2-7; 12 positions match TRBD2. The V gene's germline CDR1 is LNHDA and CDR2 SQIVND (reference sequence). V gave up 3 bases and J gave up 5 bases; unmatched junction bases: 5. There are 15 residues in the CDR3.